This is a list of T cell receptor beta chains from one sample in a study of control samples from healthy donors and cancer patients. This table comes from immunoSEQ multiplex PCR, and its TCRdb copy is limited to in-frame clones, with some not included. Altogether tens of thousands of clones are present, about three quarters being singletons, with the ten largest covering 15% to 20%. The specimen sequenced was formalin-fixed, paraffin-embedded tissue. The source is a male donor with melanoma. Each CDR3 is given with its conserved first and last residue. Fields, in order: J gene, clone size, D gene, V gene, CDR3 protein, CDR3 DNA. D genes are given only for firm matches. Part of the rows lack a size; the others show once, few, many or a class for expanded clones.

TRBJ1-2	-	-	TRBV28	CASRPWRGRRGYTF	TGTGCCAGCAGACCTTGGAGGGGCCGCCGTGGCTACACCTTC
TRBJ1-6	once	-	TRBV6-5	CASRRTSSYNSPLHF	TGTGCCAGCAGGCGAACGAGCTCCTATAATTCACCCCTCCACTTT
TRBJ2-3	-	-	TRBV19	CASTTDLRVDTQYF	TGTGCCAGTACCACGGATTTAAGGGTAGATACGCAGTATTTT
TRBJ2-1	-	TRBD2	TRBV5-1	CASSLALAGGNEQFF	TGCGCCAGCAGCTTGGCCCTAGCGGGAGGGAATGAGCAGTTCTTC
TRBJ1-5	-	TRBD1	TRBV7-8	CASSKQGAINNQPQHF	TGTGCCAGCAGCAAACAGGGGGCGATAAACAATCAGCCCCAGCATTTT
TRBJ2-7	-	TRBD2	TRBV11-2	CASSFGGGYEQYF	TGTGCCAGCAGCTTCGGGGGGGGCTACGAGCAGTACTTC
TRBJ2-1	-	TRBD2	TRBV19	CASNMSSGPYNEQFF	TGTGCCAGTAATATGTCTAGCGGGCCCTACAATGAGCAGTTCTTC
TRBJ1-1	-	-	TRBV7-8	CASSRSRGTEAFF	TGTGCCAGCAGCCGCTCGAGGGGCACTGAAGCTTTCTTT
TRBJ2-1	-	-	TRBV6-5	CASSYRKDEQFF	TGTGCCAGCAGTTACCGGAAGGATGAGCAGTTCTTC
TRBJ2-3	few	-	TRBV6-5	CASQPGRNTDTQYF	TGTGCCAGCCAACCGGGACGGAACACAGATACGCAGTATTTT
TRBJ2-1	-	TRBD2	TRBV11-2	CASSFPPGLAGSSYNEQFF	TGTGCCAGCAGCTTCCCGCCGGGACTAGCGGGGAGCTCCTACAATGAGCAGTTCTTC
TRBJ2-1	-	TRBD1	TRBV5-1	CASSWGTGGGNEQFF	TGCGCCAGCAGCTGGGGGACAGGGGGTGGCAATGAGCAGTTCTTC
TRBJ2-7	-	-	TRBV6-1	CASSEGGFGEQYF	TGTGCCAGCAGTGAAGGGGGCTTTGGCGAGCAGTACTTC
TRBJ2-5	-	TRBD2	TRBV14	CASSPTLGAGATWTGETQYF	TGTGCCAGCAGCCCGACCCTAGGAGCGGGAGCAACCTGGACTGGAGAGACCCAGTACTTC
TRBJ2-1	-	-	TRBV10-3	CAISEEGRAVYEQFF	TGTGCCATCAGTGAGGAAGGACGAGCCGTCTATGAGCAGTTCTTC
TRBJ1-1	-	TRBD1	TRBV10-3	CAIRQTGGVKMNTEAFF	TGTGCCATCAGGCAGACAGGGGGGGTAAAAATGAACACTGAAGCTTTCTTT
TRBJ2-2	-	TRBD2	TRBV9	CASSEREGSTGELFF	TGTGCCAGCAGCGAGCGGGAGGGCAGCACCGGGGAGCTGTTTTTT
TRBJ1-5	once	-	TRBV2	CASSDPRESNQPQHF	TGTGCCAGCAGTGATCCCAGGGAGAGCAATCAGCCCCAGCATTTT
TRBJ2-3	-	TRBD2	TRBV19	CASSTGGVSNQLQYF	TGTGCCAGTAGTACGGGGGGTGTGAGCAATCAGCTCCAGTATTTT
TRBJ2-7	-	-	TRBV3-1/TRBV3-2	CASSQSRGAERYEQYF	TGTGCCAGCAGCCAGTCCCGGGGTGCGGAGAGGTACGAGCAGTACTTC
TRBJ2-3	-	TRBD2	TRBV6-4	CASSAGTSGTDTQYF	TGTGCCAGCAGTGCCGGGACTAGCGGCACAGATACGCAGTATTTT
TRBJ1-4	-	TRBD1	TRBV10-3	CAISEHRQGAGNGGKLFF	TGTGCCATCAGTGAGCACCGCCAGGGGGCTGGCAATGGAGGAAAACTGTTTTTT
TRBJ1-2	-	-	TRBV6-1	CASSDGPYYGYTF	TGTGCCAGCAGTGACGGGCCGTACTATGGCTACACCTTC
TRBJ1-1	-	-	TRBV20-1	CSATQNTEAFF	TGCAGTGCTACACAAAACACTGAAGCTTTCTTT
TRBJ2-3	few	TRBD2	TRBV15	CATSSGLAGTTDTQYF	TGTGCCACCAGCTCGGGACTAGCGGGAACCACAGATACGCAGTATTTT
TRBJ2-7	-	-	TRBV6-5	CASSHNRDIEQYF	TGTGCCAGCAGTCATAATCGGGACATCGAGCAGTACTTC
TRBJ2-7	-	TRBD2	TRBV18	CASSPRTSGSREQYF	TGTGCCAGCTCACCACGGACTAGCGGGAGTCGCGAGCAGTACTTC
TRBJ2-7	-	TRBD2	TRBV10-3	CAISESSGTPQKYF	TGTGCCATCAGTGAGTCGAGCGGGACCCCTCAAAAGTACTTC
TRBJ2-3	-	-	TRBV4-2	CASSQRPGEFDTQYF	TGTGCCAGCAGCCAGCGGCCGGGGGAATTTGATACGCAGTATTTT
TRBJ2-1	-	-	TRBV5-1	CASSVERGEQFF	TGCGCCAGCAGCGTCGAAAGGGGTGAGCAGTTCTTC
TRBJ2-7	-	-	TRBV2	CASSERRYEQYF	TGTGCCAGCAGTGAAAGGCGGTACGAGCAGTACTTC
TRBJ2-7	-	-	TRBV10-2	CASSERRDPYEQYF	TGCGCCAGCAGTGAAAGAAGGGATCCCTACGAGCAGTACTTC
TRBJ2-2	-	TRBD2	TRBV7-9	CASSFTILAEITGELFF	TGTGCCAGCAGCTTTACAATTCTAGCGGAGATCACCGGGGAGCTGTTTTTT
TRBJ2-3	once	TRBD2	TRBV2	CASQAWSGRASDTQYF	TGTGCCAGCCAAGCCTGGAGCGGGAGGGCCTCGGATACGCAGTATTTT
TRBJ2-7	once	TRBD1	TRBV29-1	CSERQGVPYEQYF	TGCAGCGAACGACAGGGGGTCCCCTACGAGCAGTACTTC
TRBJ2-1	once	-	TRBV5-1	CASSFAGSTGPSEQFF	TGCGCCAGCAGCTTTGCTGGATCGACCGGGCCCAGTGAGCAGTTCTTC
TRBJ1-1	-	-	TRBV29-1	CSVEGTNLNTEAFF	TGCAGCGTGGAAGGGACGAACCTGAACACTGAAGCTTTCTTT
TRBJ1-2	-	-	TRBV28	CASSLRLYGYTF	TGTGCCAGCAGTTTACGGCTCTATGGCTACACCTTC
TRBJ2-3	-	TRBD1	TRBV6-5	CASRSRQGADTQYF	TGTGCCAGCAGATCCCGACAGGGCGCAGATACGCAGTATTTT
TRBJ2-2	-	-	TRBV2	CASNGRGLGELFF	TGTGCCAGCAACGGCAGAGGTCTCGGGGAGCTGTTTTTT
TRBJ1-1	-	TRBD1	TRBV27	CASSLYTGGLRSTEAFF	TGTGCCAGCAGTTTATACACAGGGGGCCTCAGGAGCACTGAAGCTTTCTTT